This T cell receptor beta chain was recovered during a study of response to subunit inactivated influenza vaccine. Findings of the study overall: T cells newly recruited by each seasonal influenza vaccination are few, the authors suggested.

Germline assignment: CDR1 LGHDT and CDR2 YNNKEL (reference sequence). CDR3 length equals 16 residues. The V and J ends lost 0 bases and 5 bases, in that order; junction bases with no gene match: 7. TCRdb called the RT-PCR reads again in MiXCR, with one record for every CDR3 protein. The sample holds about 190,000 distinct CDR3 sequences, about 15% seen once. This clonotype has more than one count but fewer than ten. Its target is not known. The source of this sequence is a middle-aged man who received an inactivated influenza vaccine. The starting material was CD8+ T cells sorted from PBMCs, obtained roughly 5 days after vaccination. The V and J genes are TRBV3-1 and TRBJ2-1; 7 bases match TRBD1. CDR3 protein: CASSQEGAGQDNEQFF. CDR3 nucleotide sequence: TGTGCCAGCAGCCAAGAAGGGGCAGGACAGGACAATGAGCAGTTCTTC.